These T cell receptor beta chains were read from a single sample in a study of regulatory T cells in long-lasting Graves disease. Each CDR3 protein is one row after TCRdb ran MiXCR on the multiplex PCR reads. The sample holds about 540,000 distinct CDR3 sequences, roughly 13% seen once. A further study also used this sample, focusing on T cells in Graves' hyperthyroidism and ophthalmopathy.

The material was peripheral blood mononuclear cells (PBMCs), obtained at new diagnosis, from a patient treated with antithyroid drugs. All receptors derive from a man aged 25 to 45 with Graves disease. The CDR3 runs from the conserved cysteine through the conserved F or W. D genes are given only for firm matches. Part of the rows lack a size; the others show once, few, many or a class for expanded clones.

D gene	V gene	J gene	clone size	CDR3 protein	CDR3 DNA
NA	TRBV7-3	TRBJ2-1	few	CASSYDPPYEQFF	TGTGCCAGCAGCTATGACCCCCCGTATGAGCAGTTCTTC
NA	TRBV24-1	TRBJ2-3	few	CATSDTGPPQDTQYF	TGTGCCACCAGTGACACCGGGCCTCCTCAGGATACGCAGTATTTT
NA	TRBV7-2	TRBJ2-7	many	CASSRLVGAEQYF	TGTGCCAGCAGCCGACTAGTGGGGGCTGAGCAGTACTTC
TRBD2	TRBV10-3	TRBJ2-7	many	CAITPRKREVHEQYF	TGTGCCATCACCCCAAGGAAGCGGGAGGTCCACGAGCAGTACTTC
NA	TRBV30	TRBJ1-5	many	CAWRTDSNQPQHF	TGTGCCTGGAGAACAGATAGCAATCAGCCCCAGCATTTT
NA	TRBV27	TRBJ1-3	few	CASRQIGFSGNTIYF	TGTGCCAGCAGGCAAATAGGGTTCTCTGGAAACACCATATATTTT
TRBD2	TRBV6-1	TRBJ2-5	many	CASLSLAGGPRETQYF	TGTGCCAGCTTATCCCTAGCGGGAGGGCCTCGTGAGACCCAGTACTTC
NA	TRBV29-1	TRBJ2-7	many	CSVERDREYEQYF	TGCAGCGTTGAAAGGGACCGGGAATACGAGCAGTACTTC
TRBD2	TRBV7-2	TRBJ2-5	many	CASSLRLAGGETQYF	TGTGCCAGCAGCTTACGGTTAGCGGGAGGGGAGACCCAGTACTTC
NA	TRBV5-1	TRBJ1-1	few	CASSETPGKTEAFF	TGCGCCAGCAGCGAAACCCCAGGGAAAACTGAAGCTTTCTTT
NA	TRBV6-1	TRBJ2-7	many	CASSEGVRLEYF	TGTGCCAGCAGTGAAGGGGTCCGTTTGGAGTACTTC
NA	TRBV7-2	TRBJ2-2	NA	CASSSMAGELFF	TGTGCCAGCAGCTCAATGGCCGGGGAGCTGTTTTTT
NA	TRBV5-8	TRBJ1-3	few	CASSIQGPGNTIYF	TGTGCCAGCAGCATACAGGGACCTGGAAACACCATATATTTT
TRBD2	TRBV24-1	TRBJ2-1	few	CATSDLGGSRYNEQFF	TGTGCCACCAGTGATTTAGGCGGGAGTAGGTACAATGAGCAGTTCTTC
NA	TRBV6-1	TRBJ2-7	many	CASSRDMYEQYF	TGTGCCAGCAGCAGAGATATGTACGAGCAGTACTTC
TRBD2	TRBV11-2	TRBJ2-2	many	CASSISGRNTGELFF	TGTGCCAGCAGCATAAGCGGGAGAAACACCGGGGAGCTGTTTTTT
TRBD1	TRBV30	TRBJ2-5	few	CAWSPTGGGETQYF	TGTGCCTGGAGTCCGACAGGGGGCGGGGAGACCCAGTACTTC
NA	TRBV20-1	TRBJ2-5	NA	CSARDIDSQETQYF	TGCAGTGCTAGAGATATCGACTCCCAAGAGACCCAGTACTTC
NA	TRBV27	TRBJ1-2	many	CASSFTGSNYGYTF	TGTGCCAGCAGTTTTACAGGATCTAACTATGGCTACACCTTC
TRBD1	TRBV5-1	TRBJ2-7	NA	CASSRGQGTAQYF	TGCGCCAGCAGCAGAGGACAGGGGACGGCCCAGTACTTC
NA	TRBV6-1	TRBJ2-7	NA	CASSASGRLDF	TGTGCCAGCAGTGCCTCGGGACGGCTTGACTTC
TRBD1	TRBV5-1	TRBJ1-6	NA	CASSLGAGGSPLHF	TGCGCCAGCAGCTTGGGAGCAGGGGGATCACCCCTCCACTTT
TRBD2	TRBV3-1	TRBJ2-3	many	CASRLGGDTQYF	TGTGCCAGCAGACTGGGAGGGGATACGCAGTATTTT
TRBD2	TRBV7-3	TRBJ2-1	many	CASSMTSGSPNEQFF	TGTGCCAGCAGCATGACTAGCGGGAGCCCCAATGAGCAGTTCTTC
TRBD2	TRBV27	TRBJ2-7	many	CASSFRGTSGVGEQYF	TGTGCCAGCAGTTTTAGAGGGACTAGCGGGGTTGGTGAGCAGTACTTC
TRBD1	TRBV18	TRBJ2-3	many	CASSTQGALTPDTQYF	TGTGCCAGCTCAACACAGGGGGCGCTTACCCCCGATACGCAGTATTTT
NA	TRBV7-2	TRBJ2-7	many	CASSWGGDIHEQYF	TGTGCCAGCAGCTGGGGGGGGGACATCCACGAGCAGTACTTC
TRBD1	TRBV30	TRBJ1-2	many	CAWSVQAGGFYGYTF	TGTGCCTGGAGTGTACAGGCAGGGGGCTTCTATGGCTACACCTTC
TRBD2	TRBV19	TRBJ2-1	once	CGSRAAGIYNEQFF	TGTGGCAGCCGGGCAGCGGGAATCTACAATGAGCAGTTCTTC
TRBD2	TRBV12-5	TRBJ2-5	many	CASGLGLAGHQETQYF	TGTGCTAGTGGTTTGGGGCTAGCGGGGCACCAAGAGACCCAGTACTTC
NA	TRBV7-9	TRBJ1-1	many	CASSVTRGEAFF	TGTGCCAGCAGCGTTACGCGGGGTGAAGCTTTCTTT
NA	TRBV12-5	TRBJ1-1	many	CASGLGTGSNTEAFF	TGTGCTAGTGGTTTGGGCACAGGGTCGAACACTGAAGCTTTCTTT
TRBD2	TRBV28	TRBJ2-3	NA	CASSIGIVPRLVSGRAVDTQYF	TGTGCCAGCAGTATTGGGATTGTCCCCCGACTCGTAAGCGGGAGGGCCGTGGATACGCAGTATTTT
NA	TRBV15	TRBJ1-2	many	CATSARARRKGDGYTF	TGTGCCACCAGCGCCCGGGCCAGGAGGAAGGGGGATGGCTACACCTTC
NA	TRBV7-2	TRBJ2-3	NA	CASSPFLRGTDTQYF	TGTGCCAGCAGCCCCTTTTTGAGGGGCACAGATACGCAGTATTTT
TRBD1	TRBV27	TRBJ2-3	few	CASSLSSQGAPDTQYF	TGTGCCAGCAGTTTATCGTCCCAGGGGGCGCCAGATACGCAGTATTTT
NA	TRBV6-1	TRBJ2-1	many	CASSIPGLPRGTNEQFF	TGTGCCAGCAGTATACCGGGACTCCCACGGGGCACGAATGAGCAGTTCTTC
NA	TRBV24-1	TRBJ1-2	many	CATAPGRPTNYGYTF	TGTGCCACCGCGCCCGGACGGCCGACAAACTATGGCTACACCTTC
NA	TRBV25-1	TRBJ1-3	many	CASSGGTGNTIYF	TGTGCCAGCAGCGGCGGGACAGGAAACACCATATATTTT
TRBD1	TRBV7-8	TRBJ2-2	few	CASSFFTGQATGELFF	TGTGCCAGCAGCTTCTTTACGGGACAGGCCACCGGGGAGCTGTTTTTT
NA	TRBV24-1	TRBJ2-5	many	CATSDSTGRMETQYF	TGTGCCACCAGTGACTCCACCGGGAGAATGGAGACCCAGTACTTC
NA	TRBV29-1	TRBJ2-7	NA	CSVDAPNYEQYF	TGCAGCGTTGATGCACCGAACTACGAGCAGTACTTC